This T cell receptor beta chain was recorded in a study of cytomegalovirus exposure and HLA in healthy donors. The PCR had 60 Vbeta and 13 Jbeta primers. Only in-frame clones appear in the TCRdb table, and some are missing; sequencing was by immunoSEQ multiplex PCR. The data hold around 180,000 clones, with 81% observed a single time. About this clone: The antigen is undetermined.

Germline V lookup: CDR1 SNHLY, CDR2 FYNNEI. The junction had 4 bases not matched to a gene; V was cut back by 2 bases and J by 0 bases. The CDR3 is 16 residues long. Whole-study results and caveats: A list of roughly 160 TCR beta chains associated with cytomegalovirus was given. V- and J-gene trimming in TCR beta was tied to a missense DCLRE1C variant by an analysis performed later. The authors excluded some V segments, including TRBV6-2 and TRBV6-3, as indistinguishable.

This clonotype was sampled from a man between 18 and 35 years old in good health and CMV-seronegative. The material sequenced was PBMCs. The chain couples TRBV2 to TRBJ1-2, with 9 bases identical to TRBD1. The CDR3 DNA reads TGTGCCAGCAGTGAAAGACAGGGGGTTTCTAACTATGGCTACACCTTC. Protein sequence: CASSERQGVSNYGYTF.